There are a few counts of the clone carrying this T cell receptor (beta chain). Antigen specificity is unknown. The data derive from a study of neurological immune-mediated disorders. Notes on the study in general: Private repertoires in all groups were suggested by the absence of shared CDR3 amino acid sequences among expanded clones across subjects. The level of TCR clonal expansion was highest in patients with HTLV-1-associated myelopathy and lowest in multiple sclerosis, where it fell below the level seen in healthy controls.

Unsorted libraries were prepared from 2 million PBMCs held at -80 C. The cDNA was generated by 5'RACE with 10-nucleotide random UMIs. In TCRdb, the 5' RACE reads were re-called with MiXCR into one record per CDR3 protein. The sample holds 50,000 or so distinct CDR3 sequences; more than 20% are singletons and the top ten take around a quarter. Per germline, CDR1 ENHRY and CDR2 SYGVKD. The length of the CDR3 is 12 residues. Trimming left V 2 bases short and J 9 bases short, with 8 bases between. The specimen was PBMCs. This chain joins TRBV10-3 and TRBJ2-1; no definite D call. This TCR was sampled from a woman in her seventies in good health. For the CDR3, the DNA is TGTGCCATCAGTGAGAGTAGACCTGAGCAGTTCTTC. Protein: CAISESRPEQFF.